Sequencing of this TCR beta chain was carried out in a study of early T cells in non-severe SARS-CoV-2 infection. Using its own MiXCR run on the 5' RACE reads, TCRdb lists one record per CDR3 protein. This table has around 70,000 distinct CDR3 sequences, approximately 12% appearing once. V lost 1 base and J lost 7, with 4 bases in between. This CDR3 comprises 12 residues. Per the germline V gene, CDR1 is SEHNR and CDR2 is FQNEAQ (reference sequence). This clonotype has at least ten counts. Sequenced material: whole blood. V usage is TRBV7-9 and J usage is TRBJ1-4; D unresolved. This sequence was found in an adult who was a healthcare worker with PCR-confirmed SARS-CoV-2 infection or an uninfected control (not recorded which). The CDR3 DNA follows: TGTGCCAGCAGCTTAGACCGTGAAAAACTGTTTTTT. It codes for CASSLDREKLFF.